The clone carrying this TCR beta chain was observed a few times. What it recognizes is unknown. Profiling relied on immunoSEQ multiplex PCR, and the TCRdb table lists in-frame clones only, not all of them. This sample has 90,000 to 110,000 clones, with 92% found just once. This sample is drawn from a study of siplizumab effects on memory and regulatory T cells. Study outcomes and limitations: Siplizumab produced a significant reduction in alloreactive sequences that were traceable to unstimulated CD4+ memory cells. Only a minority of proliferating CD4+ or CD8+ clones had an assignable naive or memory phenotype, with roughly 75-96% lacking one. Memory cells seemed less diverse than naive T cells, which seemed major alloresponse contributors.

The CDR3 extends over 15 amino acids. V lost 6 bases to trimming and J lost 3 bases; unmatched junction nucleotides: 8. Sequencing input: Tregs sorted from blood. The TCR was taken from a human donor in good health. The chain carries TRBV6-7 and TRBJ1-5; the match to TRBD1 covers 7 bases. TRBV6-7 is sorted into the ORF group, with uncertain function. The CDR3 protein is CASRDRVVDNQPQHF. The DNA for the CDR3 is TGTGCCAGCAGAGACAGGGTTGTAGACAATCAGCCCCAGCATTTT.